This is a list of T cell receptor beta chains from one sample in a study of PD-1 blockade in classical Hodgkin lymphoma. The repertoire was sequenced with immunoSEQ multiplex PCR; TCRdb's copy has only in-frame clones and lacks some. The data hold about 19,000 clones, with 76% observed a single time. The sample in question was peripheral blood mononuclear cells (PBMCs), obtained before the fourth cycle of nivolumab. The source is a human donor with classical Hodgkin lymphoma. CDR3s include the opening cysteine and the closing phenylalanine or tryptophan. A D gene is named only where the DNA matches it firmly.

15,TRBV11-2,TRBD2,CASTISGRDWETQYF
16,TRBV5-3,TRBD2,CARSSRTSGIYNEQFF
12,TRBV4-3,NA,CASSQEAYEQYF
13,TRBV2,NA,CASSEGQEEKLFF
17,TRBV7-9,TRBD2,CASSLALAGSNQETQYF
13,TRBV29-1,TRBD1,CSVEDQGDYEQYF
14,TRBV6-1,NA,CASILTFMNTEAFF
16,TRBV9,TRBD1,CASSVAPGTGFGEQYF
16,TRBV9,NA,CASSADQLGFQETQYF
11,TRBV29-1,NA,CSVEDGDKLFF
13,TRBV7-2,NA,CASSLWSGNEQYF
13,TRBV19,NA,CASSIGEGTEAFF
13,TRBV19,NA,CASSIRGDHGYTF
13,TRBV5-8,NA,CASSFETNTEAFF
14,TRBV4-1,NA,CASSQVGLSTEAFF
14,TRBV30,TRBD1,CAWNPPGTGAKLFF
15,TRBV11-2,NA,CASSPSGGSSYEQYF
14,TRBV6-5,NA,CASSYSGSNEKLFF
15,TRBV10-3,NA,CAISDQTGRNNEQFF
14,TRBV5-1,TRBD2,CASSSSGRLGEQFF
17,TRBV4-1,NA,CASSQRSGATSTDTQYF
12,TRBV29-1,NA,CSVSDRQETQYF
15,TRBV7-5,NA,CASSLVGGGGNEQFF
16,TRBV19,TRBD1,CASSRTGVSANTEAFF
16,TRBV5-8,TRBD1,CASSPPGTGTNTEAFF
13,TRBV15,TRBD1,CATSRRTGAKAFF
17,TRBV19,TRBD2,CASSRGTSGRALETQYF
15,TRBV10-2,TRBD1,CASKLGTGLYWPQHF
13,TRBV12-5,NA,CASGFLGTDTQYF